The source of this T cell receptor beta chain is a study of PD-1 blockade in classical Hodgkin lymphoma. Study findings and constraints: Baseline diversity resembling that of newly diagnosed patients was seen in complete responders.

The patients all showed relapse after autologous stem cell transplantation, while their brentuximab vedotin exposure varied. In the case of this clone: Its specificity is not known. In the same sample, other DNA sequences code for this CDR3.

Method: immunoSEQ multiplex PCR; TCRdb's copy keeps in-frame clones and lacks some. The sample carries around 23,000 clones, 80% recorded once. The source was peripheral blood mononuclear cells (PBMCs), collected before the second cycle of nivolumab. The source is a human donor with classical Hodgkin lymphoma.

DNA for the CDR3: TGTGCCAGCAGTTATGGTGGGACTGGAAACACCATATATTTT. Protein: CASSYGGTGNTIYF. The V and J genes are TRBV6-5 and TRBJ1-3; no firm D call. Germline-derived CDR1 and CDR2 are MNHEY and SVGAGI. The CDR3 runs to 14 residues. V dropped 3 bases and J dropped 2 bases, with 8 bases sitting between them.